This T cell receptor (beta chain) is drawn from a study of cytomegalovirus exposure and HLA in healthy donors (dated by TCRdb to the late 2010s). Describing the broader study: According to an earlier analysis of 587 of the donors, 150 million to 200 million T cells yielded approximately 120 million unique TCR beta sequences and about 280 Gb of sequence data. The number of donors typed differed by locus, with about 629-630 for A, B, C, DRB1 and DQB1, 522 for DQA1, about 610 for DPA1, and some 440 for DPB1. All discovery cohort repertoires had been generated using a single sequencing platform. The genetic ancestry cluster associated with self-reported Caucasian donors included 81% of the approximately 410 genotyped donors. A separate validation cohort of over 95 different subjects was used in addition to the roughly 700-subject first cohort. Roughly 290 gigabases of sequencing data and approximately 92 million unique TCR sequences made up an early release that covered around 640 HLA-typed donors. The study profiled the T cell repertoires of 500 to 800 subjects by immunosequencing and related them to cytomegalovirus serostatus. Four or five DR-DQ haplotypes were treated as single units for association and clustering because of strong linkage in the cohort. HLA typing included class I and class II loci at four-digit resolution. Among almost 400 genotyped donors of the cohort, an average of approximately 240,000 unique TCR beta nucleotide sequences were sequenced per donor, 15% to 20% of them non-productive. A later analysis re-examined previously published TCR beta repertoires from around 670 donors and added high-resolution HLA genotyping to investigate patterns of TCR occurrence. To decide whether each TCR beta V gene segment behaved as functional or pseudogenic, an earlier analysis of some 600 of the donors relied on high-throughput TCR beta sequencing. High-throughput TCR immunosequencing, statistical association of individual TCRs with disease status, and machine learning were combined to predict cytomegalovirus infection status. Alongside the repertoire data, information on donor age, sex, ethnicity and CMV serostatus was compiled. Genome-wide SNP genotypes for about three fifths of the roughly 670 donors were used in a later genetic analysis, which treated that subset as a discovery cohort. The study aimed to test whether cataloging public T cell receptors could reveal signatures of past pathogen exposure. In the later analysis, no new phenotypic data were used to find candidate immune exposures; instead, reliance was placed on TCR beta sequences and their occurrence across donors.

The CDR3 has 14 amino acids, counting the end cysteine and phenylalanine. Only CDR3 DNA remains: 42 bases, in frame from the first base. CDR1 and CDR2, per the germline V gene, are MGHRA and YSYEKL. After removal of 5 bases from V and 4 bases from J, the junction retains 7 bases not matched to a gene. With regard to this clone: Its antigen specificity is not known. Qualities for individual bases were not recorded, and no much larger clone is one base off.

The research as a whole found: Because HLA typing was missing for some donors at each locus, association tests included only the typed subset. In a later genetic analysis, fewer N-insertions in productive TCRs were reported among donors in an Asian-associated ancestry cluster than the roughly 700-donor mean. In a later analysis, HLA-associated TCR beta chains showed more clonal expansion and lower generation probabilities than non-associated chains that were equally common. The presence/absence analyses assumed that sequencing depth was roughly uniform across donors, and that assumption may not be true. This cohort had only TCR beta chains sequenced, and the lack of alpha or paired-chain data limited which features could be detected. Strong co-occurrence of HLA alleles, especially DR and DQ, made assigning TCR associations to individual alleles difficult. The authors suggested that the approach could potentially be extended to other disease states and immunological phenotypes. An association between a missense DCLRE1C variant and V-gene and J-gene trimming of TCR beta chains was found in a later genetic analysis and replicated in an independent cohort. Roughly 17 rarely observed V segments, including chromosome 9 orphons, were excluded from the earlier analysis of 550 to 700 of the donors because counts were too low. The study listed 164 TCR beta chains as associated with cytomegalovirus. In both the original and validation cohorts, the classifier was reported to diagnose cytomegalovirus status with high specificity and sensitivity. In vitro tests confirmed that three of the cytomegalovirus-associated TCR beta chains recognize cytomegalovirus antigens. At a false discovery rate of 0.05, a later analysis linked 16,000 or so TCR beta sequences to specific HLA alleles. The 87-base-pair reads could not distinguish some IMGT-functional V segments, including TRBV6-2 and TRBV6-3, so those segments were excluded. Most TCR sequences were seen in very few donors, while some public TCRs were found in many individuals. The only immune exposure information available for the cohort was CMV serostatus. In a later analysis, TCR association rates were found to vary across HLA loci, with the most associated TCRs seen for DRB1 alleles and the fewest for HLA-C alleles. Most CMV-associated TCR beta chains appeared to be HLA-restricted in a later analysis, and the HLA associations seemed to be driven largely by CMV exposure. A later analysis reported that several top co-occurrence clusters appeared linked to parvovirus B19, influenza, CMV and Epstein-Barr virus. A group of highly shared sequence variants was considered likely to be a technical artifact of the sequencing pipeline. A further reported finding was that TCR beta sequences accurately predicted the HLA-A and HLA-B alleles for most subjects in the first cohort. Correlated functional status among segregating V segments might reflect linkage disequilibrium, but an unknown experimental factor could not be ruled out. Broadly in line with IMGT annotations, most TCR beta V segments showed up in productive rearrangements about 90% or about 30% of the time in an earlier analysis of several hundred of the donors.

The cohort consisted of 666 healthy bone marrow donors. At the time of sampling, every cohort member was nominally healthy, though immune exposures that went unrecorded were likely present. The donor tested CMV seropositive and was one of the 289 seropositive cohort members. Every donor gave a peripheral blood sample, and the peripheral blood mononuclear cells from that sample were used for TCR beta sequencing. Genomic DNA extraction from the blood cell samples was performed with the Qiagen DNeasy Blood Extraction Kit. To prepare the library, the immunoSEQ multiplex PCR assay was applied. For the multiplex PCR, a mixture combining 60 forward primers for TCR Vbeta segments and 13 reverse primers for TCR Jbeta segments was used. The CDR3 region of rearranged TCR beta genes was amplified from genomic DNA with a multiplex PCR assay. On the Illumina HiSeq System, the amplified TCR beta libraries were sequenced as 87-base-pair reads. As for the original processing: A later analysis counted about 80 million unique TCR beta chains across the 670 or so repertoires, and approximately 11 million of these chains were shared by at least two donors. Raw reads were error-corrected and collapsed into unique sequences by a nearest-neighbor algorithm in which closely related sequences were merged to remove PCR and sequencing errors. To assign V, D and J gene segments, CDR3 sequences were aligned to IMGT reference sequences. Each retained sequence needed at least a six-nucleotide match to both a V gene segment and a J gene segment. A rearrangement was called productive if the CDR3 had no stop codons and remained in frame with V and J, and every other rearrangement was called non-productive. Following IMGT convention, CDR3 was defined as the stretch from the second conserved V-encoded cysteine to the conserved J-encoded phenylalanine. In an earlier analysis of 550 to 650 of the donors, sequences lacking an unambiguous match to a single V gene segment were excluded. An earlier analysis of several hundred of the donors called V segments functional above 56.7% productive rearrangements and segregating when the between-donor standard deviation exceeded 5%. To diagnose cytomegalovirus status from the catalog of TCR beta chain sequences, a statistical classification framework was built. In a later analysis, V and J genes were assigned by comparing TCR nucleotide sequences against IMGT/GENE-DB human TR gene sequences. The TCRdist pipeline was used in a later analysis to assign CDR3 sequences and most-parsimonious VDJ recombination scenarios. In a later analysis, each TCR beta chain was defined by its CDR3 amino acid sequence together with its V-gene family, and reads without a unique V-gene family were excluded. To address suspected cross-contamination and a sequencing artifact, a later analysis removed approximately 600 highly shared, low-generation-probability nucleotide sequences. In a later analysis, a clonal expansion index for each public chain was calculated from normalized within-repertoire ranks of inferred template counts. In a later analysis, generation probabilities were computed with a VDJ recombination model fitted to out-of-frame rearrangements, and the resulting probabilities were checked against IGoR. A later analysis scored TCR-TCR, TCR-HLA and TCR-CMV co-occurrence with hypergeometric tests, applying a repertoire-size bias correction to TCR pairs. A later analysis estimated false discovery rates by permuting HLA or CMV assignments 20 times. In a later analysis, co-occurring TCRs were grouped with DBSCAN, and TCRdist sequence similarity was added when clustering was performed within HLA-allele-positive subsets. Repertoires with fewer than 30,000 or more than 120,000 public chains, plus five repertoires with anomalous nucleotide sharing, were excluded from co-occurrence clustering. As stored in TCRdb, this immuneACCESS dataset retains in-frame rearrangements with V and J assigned. A fraction of the clones does not appear; measured against another copy, unresolved V genes explain less than half of the discrepancy, and the remainder lacks a known reason. That table gives V, J and clone size, and the DNA gave D and trimming. Recorded for this sample are 160,000 or so clones; approximately 80% of them occurred a single time. The ten largest clones take up around a tenth of the sample.

The clonotype was recovered from a man in his late teens or twenties in good health and CMV-seropositive. Sequencing was carried out using PBMCs. Here the chain combines TRBV4-1 and TRBJ1-2; TRBD1 lines up with 7 middle nucleotides. The DNA sequence is TGCGCCAGCAGCGGCACGGGACAGTTCTATGGCTACACCTTC. It translates to CASSGTGQFYGYTF.